What follows are 21 T cell receptor beta chains derived from one specimen sequenced in a study of blood T cell repertoires in COVID-19. The repertoire was sequenced with immunoSEQ multiplex PCR; TCRdb's copy has only in-frame clones and lacks some. Here the sample spans roughly 290,000 clones, more than 85% being singletons. The sequencing input was peripheral blood. These receptors were collected from a man aged 30 to 45 with acute or convalescent COVID-19.

This chain connects TRBV3-1 (or the pseudogene TRBV3-2) to TRBJ2-1, with 11 bases aligning to TRBD2. With 4 bases clipped from V and 12 bases from J, the junction kept 5 bases outside the gene matches. The CDR3 extends over 13 amino acids. Germline V gene sequence: CDR1 LGHDT, CDR2 YNNKEL (reference sequence). CDR3 coding DNA: TGTGCCAGCAGCCCCAGTAGCGGGAGGGGGCAGTTCTTC. This encodes CASSPSSGRGQFF.

This chain joins TRBV5-1 and TRBJ2-1; 12 bases line up with TRBD2. V was clipped by 4 bases and J by 9 bases; unmatched bases: 14. The V gene's germline CDR1 is SGHRS and CDR2 YFSETQ. The CDR3 loop spans 17 amino acids. The DNA of the CDR3 is TGCGCCAGCAGCAGAAGACTAGCGGGGGCACCCCGGGGTGAGCAGTTCTTC. This translates into CASSRRLAGAPRGEQFF.

Concerning this clone itself: The same CDR3 is also encoded by other DNA sequences in this sample. V usage is TRBV9 and J usage is TRBJ2-1; the D gene is possibly TRBD2 (6 bases). V lost 0 bases and J 4 bases, leaving 11 bases between the germline ends. The CDR3 runs to 15 residues. Germline lookup yields CDR1 SGDLS and CDR2 YYNGEE. The CDR3 sequence: CASSVATGAYNEQFF. CDR3 DNA: TGTGCCAGCAGCGTAGCGACGGGAGCGTACAATGAGCAGTTCTTC.

The chain links TRBV19 to TRBJ2-1; D uncertain. Trimming took 1 base from V and 1 from J, leaving 8 bases between them. The CDR3 is made up of 15 amino acids. Germline V gives CDR1 LNHDA, CDR2 SQIVND (reference sequence). The CDR3 loop reads CASSIGPISYNEQFF. The CDR3 DNA reads TGTGCCAGTAGTATAGGTCCCATTTCCTACAATGAGCAGTTCTTC.

The chain carries TRBV10-1 and TRBJ2-2; 8 bases map to TRBD2. This CDR3 contains 15 residues. V lost 6 bases, J lost 5 bases, and 8 bases stayed unmatched. Per germline, CDR1 WNHNN and CDR2 SYGVQD (reference sequence). The CDR3, as DNA: TGCGCCAGCAGCCCACTCGCGGGAGGAACCGGGGAGCTGTTTTTT. Translation: CASSPLAGGTGELFF.

This clone was observed a few times. The chain carries TRBV5-1 and TRBJ1-1; 7 positions agree with TRBD1. From germline, CDR1 is SGHRS and CDR2 YFSETQ. The junction had 5 bases not matched to a gene; V was cut back by 0 bases and J by 9 bases. CDR3 length: 13 amino acids. CDR3 in amino acids: CASSLATGDQAFF. In DNA form, the CDR3 reads TGCGCCAGCAGCTTGGCCACAGGGGATCAAGCTTTCTTT.

The J gene is TRBJ2-1, the V gene TRBV9, with 9 bases matching TRBD2. This CDR3 spans 17 amino acids. Germline V gives CDR1 SGDLS, CDR2 YYNGEE. With 3 bases clipped from V and 12 bases from J, the junction kept 19 bases outside the gene matches. The CDR3 DNA reads as TGTGCCAGCAGCGCCCTTCAAAACCCGGGACTAGCTATGGGGCAGTTCTTC. This translates into CASSALQNPGLAMGQFF. The whole variable domain, filled in from reference TRBV9 and TRBJ2-1, reads DSGVTQTPKHLITATGQRVTLRCSPRSGDLSVYWYQQSLDQGLQFLIQYYNGEERAKGNILERFSAQQFPDLHSELNLSSLELGDSALYFCASSALQNPGLAMGQFFGPGTRLTVL.

The V and J genes are TRBV19 and TRBJ1-2; D perhaps matches TRBD1 (6 bases). CDR3 length: 14 residues. The germline V gene has CDR1 LNHDA and CDR2 SQIVND (reference sequence). The V end was cut by 5 bases, the J end by 2 bases, with 12 bases between. CDR3 DNA: TGTGCCAGTAGTGCCGTAGGACAGAACTATGGCTACACCTTC. Its protein is CASSAVGQNYGYTF.

The chain links TRBV19 to TRBJ2-1, with D perhaps TRBD2 (5 bases). The V end lost 1 base, the J end lost 1 base, and 17 bases lay between the germline ends. Germline V gene data show CDR1 as LNHDA and CDR2 as SQIVND (reference sequence). The CDR3 is made up of 18 amino acids. The CDR3 here is CASSIGPRAGGSYNEQFF. In DNA, the CDR3 is TGTGCCAGTAGTATAGGTCCGCGGGCAGGAGGTTCCTACAATGAGCAGTTCTTC.

The chain uses TRBV27 and TRBJ2-3; TRBD2 aligns across 15 bases. Losses at the gene ends were 6 bases for V and 5 bases for J; bases not matched to a gene: 9. CDR1 MNHEY and CDR2 SMNVEV come from the germline V gene (reference sequence). The CDR3 is made up of 17 amino acids. DNA for the CDR3: TGTGCCAGCAGCGGGACTAGCGGGGGGCTAAGGGTAGATACGCAGTATTTT. Protein sequence: CASSGTSGGLRVDTQYF.

This clone was counted a single time. V and J are TRBV9 and TRBJ2-1; no reliable D call. Germline CDR1 reads SGDLS; CDR2 reads YYNGEE. V lost 0 bases and J lost 0, with 10 bases in between. The CDR3 contains 16 residues. The CDR3 reads CASSVATHSSYNEQFF. In DNA, the CDR3 is TGTGCCAGCAGCGTAGCTACCCATAGCTCCTACAATGAGCAGTTCTTC.

The chain joins TRBV11-2 to TRBJ1-2, with D tentatively TRBD1 (6 bases). The CDR3 extends over 14 amino acids. The germline V gene encodes CDR1 SGHAT and CDR2 FQNNGV. V shed 1 base and J shed 4 bases, with 10 bases lying between them. The CDR3 DNA follows: TGTGCCAGCAGCTTAGGTCCACAGGGCTATGGCTACACCTTC. Translating gives CASSLGPQGYGYTF.

This rearrangement joins TRBV3-1 (or the pseudogene TRBV3-2) to TRBJ1-6; 7 nucleotides line up with TRBD1. The CDR3 has 15 amino acids. With 4 bases clipped from V and 4 bases from J, the junction kept 4 bases outside the gene matches. Germline V gene data show CDR1 as LGHDT and CDR2 as YNNKEL (reference sequence). Here the CDR3 reads CASSPGQTYNSPLHF. CDR3 DNA sequence: TGTGCCAGCAGCCCGGGACAGACTTATAATTCACCCCTCCACTTT.

The CDR3 region is CASSSPGLAGANTGELFF. CDR3 DNA: TGCGCCAGCAGCTCGCCGGGACTAGCGGGAGCGAACACCGGGGAGCTGTTTTTT. The V gene is TRBV5-1, the J gene TRBJ2-2, with 14 bases identical to TRBD2. Germline values: CDR1 SGHRS, CDR2 YFSETQ. V shed 3 bases and J 0 bases; nucleotides not matched to a gene: 4. This CDR3 region has 18 residues. Using reference TRBV5-1 and TRBJ2-2 for the parts outside the CDR3, the full variable domain is KAGVTQTPRYLIKTRGQQVTLSCSPISGHRSVSWYQQTPGQGLQFLFEYFSETQRNKGNFPGRFSGRQFSNSRSEMNVSTLELGDSALYLCASSSPGLAGANTGELFFGEGSRLTVL.

This clone was detected a few times. The chain links TRBV3-1 (or the pseudogene TRBV3-2) to TRBJ2-7; 8 bases align to TRBD2. The CDR3 is 14 residues long. Germline V CDR1 and CDR2: LGHDT, YNNKEL (reference sequence). V was pared by 1 base and J by 3 bases, with 2 bases of the junction left unmatched. This chain's CDR3 is CASSQVAGNYEQYF. The CDR3 coding sequence is TGTGCCAGCAGCCAAGTAGCGGGAAACTACGAGCAGTACTTC.

This clone has a handful of counts. CDR3 sequence (DNA): TGCGCCAGCAGCCAAGGGTTCTCAGTGAACACTGAAGCTTTCTTT. The encoded protein is CASSQGFSVNTEAFF. The rearrangement joins TRBV4-1 to TRBJ1-1, with no clear D. V lost 1 base and J 0 bases, leaving 9 bases between the germline ends. From germline, CDR1 is MGHRA and CDR2 YSYEKL. The CDR3 totals 15 residues.

The chain combines TRBV4-1 with TRBJ2-7; a weak D match, TRBD2 (5 bases). The CDR3 is 14 residues long. Between the trimmed V and J ends, which lost 4 bases and 0 bases, there was a span of 10 bases. Germline V lookup: CDR1 MGHRA, CDR2 YSYEKL. The CDR3, as DNA: TGCGCCAGCAGCCTTACCGAGGGCTCCTACGAGCAGTACTTC. Translation: CASSLTEGSYEQYF.

The chain recombines TRBV5-6 with TRBJ1-6; tentatively, D is TRBD1 (6 bases). The germline V gene encodes CDR1 SGHDT and CDR2 YYEEEE. V was cut by 2 bases and J by 8 bases, with 11 bases left in between. This CDR3 comprises 14 residues. This chain's CDR3 is CASSLLRGYSPLHF. As DNA, the CDR3 is TGTGCCAGCAGCTTATTGAGGGGGTATTCACCCCTCCACTTT.

The V and J genes are TRBV5-1 and TRBJ1-2; 9 positions agree with TRBD1. The J segment lost 8 bases and the V segment lost 0 bases, leaving 5 bases of the junction unmatched. Germline CDR1 and CDR2: SGHRS and YFSETQ. This CDR3 comprises 14 residues. The chain's CDR3 is CASSLGRDREGYTF. The CDR3 DNA follows: TGCGCCAGCAGCTTGGGTCGGGACAGGGAAGGCTACACCTTC.

V usage is TRBV6-1 and J usage is TRBJ1-4, with 10 bases identical to TRBD1. The V gene's germline CDR1 is MNHNS and CDR2 SASEGT. This CDR3 is built from 15 residues. Trimming removed 3 bases from V and 5 bases from J; junction bases left unmatched: 3. The CDR3 region is CASSEGQGPNEKLFF. In nucleotides, the CDR3 is TGTGCCAGCAGTGAGGGACAGGGGCCCAATGAAAAACTGTTTTTT.

The genes are TRBV24-1 and TRBJ2-1, with a weak D call TRBD2 (5 bases). Germline V gives CDR1 KGHDR, CDR2 SFDVKD. V lost 1 base to trimming and J lost 8 bases, with 8 bases between them. This CDR3 spans 13 amino acids. The CDR3 DNA sequence: TGTGCCACCAGTGATTTAGGTAGCGATGAGCAGTTCTTC. This encodes CATSDLGSDEQFF.